This T cell receptor (beta chain) was sequenced during a study of T-cell memory formation after mild COVID-19. Study background: Clustering of TCRs was largely donor specific. Overall study findings and caveats: Clones contracting day 15 to 85 were balanced CD4/CD8; later expanders leaned CD4+. Pre-infection memory carried some responding clones, suggesting that cross-reactive memory joined.

This clonotype has just one count. The antigen is not known. Trimming removed 4 bases from V and 0 bases from J, with 12 bases in between. The CDR3 is made up of 15 amino acids. Germline V gene sequence: CDR1 MNHEY, CDR2 SVGAGI. Libraries for TCRalpha and TCRbeta carried sample barcodes and unique molecular identifiers via 5'RACE. One entry per CDR3 protein results from TCRdb running MiXCR on the 5' RACE reads. The table has approximately 89,000 distinct CDR3 sequences, 13% seen once. This clonotype was obtained from a man younger than 35 who had mild COVID-19 (a few samples of this study predate the infection). Cell type and time point are not known. The chain links TRBV6-5 to TRBJ1-2; no definite D call. The sample taken for sequencing was PBMCs or a T cell subset sorted from them (not recorded which). CDR3 loop: CASSFGRYSNYGYTF. The CDR3 DNA is TGTGCCAGCAGTTTTGGACGGTATTCTAACTATGGCTACACCTTC.